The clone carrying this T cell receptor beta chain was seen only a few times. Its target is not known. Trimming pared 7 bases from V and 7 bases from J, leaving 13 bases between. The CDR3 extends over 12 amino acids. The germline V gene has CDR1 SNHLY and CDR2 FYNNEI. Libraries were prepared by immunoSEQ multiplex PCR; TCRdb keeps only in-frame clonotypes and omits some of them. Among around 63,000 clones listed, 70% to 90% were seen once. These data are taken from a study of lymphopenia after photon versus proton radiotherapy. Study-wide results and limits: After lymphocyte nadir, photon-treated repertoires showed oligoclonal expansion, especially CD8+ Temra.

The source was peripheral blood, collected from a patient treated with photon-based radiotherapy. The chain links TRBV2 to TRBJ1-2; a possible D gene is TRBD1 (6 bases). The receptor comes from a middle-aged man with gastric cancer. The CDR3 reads CASNPEGGGYTF. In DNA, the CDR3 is TGTGCCAGCAATCCCGAGGGGGGTGGCTACACCTTC.